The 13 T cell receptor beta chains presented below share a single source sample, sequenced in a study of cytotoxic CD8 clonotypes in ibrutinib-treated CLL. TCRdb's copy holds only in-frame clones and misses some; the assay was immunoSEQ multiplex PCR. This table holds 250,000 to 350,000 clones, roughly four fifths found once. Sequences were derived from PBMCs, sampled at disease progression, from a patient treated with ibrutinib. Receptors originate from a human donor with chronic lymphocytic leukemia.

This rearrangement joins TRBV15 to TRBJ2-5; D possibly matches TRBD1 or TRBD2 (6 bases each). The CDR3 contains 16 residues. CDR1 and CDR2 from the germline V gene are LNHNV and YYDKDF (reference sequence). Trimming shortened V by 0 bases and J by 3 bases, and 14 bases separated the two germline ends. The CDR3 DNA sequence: TGTGCCACCAGCAGAGATTTATTGGGGGGCGAAGAGACCCAGTACTTC. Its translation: CATSRDLLGGEETQYF.

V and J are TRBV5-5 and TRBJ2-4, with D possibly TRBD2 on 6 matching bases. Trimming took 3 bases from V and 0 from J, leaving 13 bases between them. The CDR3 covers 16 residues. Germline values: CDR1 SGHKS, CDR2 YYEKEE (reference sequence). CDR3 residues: CASSSASEGAKNIQYF. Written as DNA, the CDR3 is TGTGCCAGCAGCTCCGCCTCGGAGGGAGCCAAAAACATTCAGTACTTC.

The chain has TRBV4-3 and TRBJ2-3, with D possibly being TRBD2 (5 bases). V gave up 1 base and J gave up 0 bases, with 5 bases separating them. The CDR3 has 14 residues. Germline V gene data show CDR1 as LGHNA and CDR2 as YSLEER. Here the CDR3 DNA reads TGCGCCAGCAGCCAAGCGGGAAGCACAGATACGCAGTATTTT. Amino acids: CASSQAGSTDTQYF.

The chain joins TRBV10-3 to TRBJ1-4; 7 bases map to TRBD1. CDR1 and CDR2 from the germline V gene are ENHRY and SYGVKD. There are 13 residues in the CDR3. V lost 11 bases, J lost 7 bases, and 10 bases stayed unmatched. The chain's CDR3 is CAGKDRAAEKLFF. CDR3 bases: TGTGCCGGTAAAGACAGGGCGGCTGAAAAACTGTTTTTT.

The CDR3 nucleotides are TGTGCCAGCAGCCAATCCGGACCTATCTATGGCTACACCTTC. Its translation is CASSQSGPIYGYTF. This chain joins TRBV28 and TRBJ1-2; D remains ambiguous. The V and J ends lost 6 bases and 4 bases respectively, with 15 bases between them. The CDR3 covers 14 residues. CDR1 and CDR2 (germline): MDHEN, SYDVKM.

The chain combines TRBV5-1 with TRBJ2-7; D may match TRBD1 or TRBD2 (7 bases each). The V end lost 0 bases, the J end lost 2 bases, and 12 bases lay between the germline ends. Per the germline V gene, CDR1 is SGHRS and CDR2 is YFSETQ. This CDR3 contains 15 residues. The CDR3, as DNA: TGCGCCAGCAGCTTGGCGCAGGGGGGGACCTACGAGCAGTACTTC. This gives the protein CASSLAQGGTYEQYF.

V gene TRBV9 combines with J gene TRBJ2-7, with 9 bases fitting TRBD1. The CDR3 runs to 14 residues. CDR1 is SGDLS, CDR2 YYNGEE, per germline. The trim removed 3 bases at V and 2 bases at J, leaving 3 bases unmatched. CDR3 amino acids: CASSEGTGTYEQYF. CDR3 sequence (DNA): TGTGCCAGCAGCGAGGGGACAGGGACCTACGAGCAGTACTTC.

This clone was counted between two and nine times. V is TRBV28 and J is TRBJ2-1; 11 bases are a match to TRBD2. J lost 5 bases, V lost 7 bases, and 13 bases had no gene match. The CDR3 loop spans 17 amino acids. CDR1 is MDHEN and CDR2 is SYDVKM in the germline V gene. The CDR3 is CASKRRRLAGKDNEQFF. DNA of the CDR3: TGTGCCAGCAAAAGGAGGAGACTAGCGGGGAAGGACAATGAGCAGTTCTTC.

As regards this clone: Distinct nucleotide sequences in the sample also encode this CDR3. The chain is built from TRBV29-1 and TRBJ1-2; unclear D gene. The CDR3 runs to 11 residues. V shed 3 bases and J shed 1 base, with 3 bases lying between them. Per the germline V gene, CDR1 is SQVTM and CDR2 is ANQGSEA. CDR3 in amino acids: CSVEDNYGYTF. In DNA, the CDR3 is TGCAGCGTTGAGGATAACTATGGCTACACCTTC.

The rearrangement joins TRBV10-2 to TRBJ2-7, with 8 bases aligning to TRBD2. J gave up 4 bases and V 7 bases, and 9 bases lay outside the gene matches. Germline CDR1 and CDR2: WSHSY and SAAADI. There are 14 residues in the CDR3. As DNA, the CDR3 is TGCGCCAGCAAGTTTAGCGGGGCGGGATACGAGCAGTACTTC. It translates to CASKFSGAGYEQYF.

CDR3 coding DNA: TGTGCCAGTAGTATAGGGGCAAGGAGTCCCCAGCATTTT. Amino acid sequence: CASSIGARSPQHF. This chain joins TRBV19 and TRBJ1-5; D remains unclear. The CDR3 covers 13 residues. Germline V gives CDR1 LNHDA, CDR2 SQIVND (reference sequence). V was cut by 1 base and J by 10 bases, with 11 bases left in between.

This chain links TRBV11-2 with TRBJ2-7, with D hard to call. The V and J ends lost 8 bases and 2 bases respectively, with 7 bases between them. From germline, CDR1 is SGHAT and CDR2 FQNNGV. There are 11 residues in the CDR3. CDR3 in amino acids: CASGQTYEQYF. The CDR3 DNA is TGTGCCAGCGGGCAAACCTACGAGCAGTACTTC.

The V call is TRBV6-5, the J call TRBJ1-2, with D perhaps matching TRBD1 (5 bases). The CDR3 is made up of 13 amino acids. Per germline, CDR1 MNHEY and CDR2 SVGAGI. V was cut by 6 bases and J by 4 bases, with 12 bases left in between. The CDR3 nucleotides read TGTGCCAGCAGGGCCGACAGCTTCTATGGCTACACCTTC. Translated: CASRADSFYGYTF.